These 20 T cell receptor beta chains originate from one sample sequenced in a study of blood T cells in healthy people across ages. Through a sample-barcoded 5' primer and a J-beta primer mix, a second PCR was run for roughly 6 to 12 cycles. Each CDR3 protein gets one entry after TCRdb re-called the 5' RACE reads with MiXCR. Of some 1.5 million distinct CDR3 sequences listed, approximately 30% are singletons. Sequencing input: blood. The receptors come from a young woman in good health.

J is TRBJ1-5 and V is TRBV9; D is unresolved. Germline CDR1 is SGDLS and CDR2 is YYNGEE. V was trimmed by 3 bases and J by 0 bases, leaving 10 bases between them. The CDR3 contains 15 residues. For the CDR3, the DNA is TGTGCCAGCAGCGCCTCGCCCTATAGCAATCAGCCCCAGCATTTT. It encodes CASSASPYSNQPQHF. Full variable domain (missing parts from reference TRBV9 and TRBJ1-5): DSGVTQTPKHLITATGQRVTLRCSPRSGDLSVYWYQQSLDQGLQFLIQYYNGEERAKGNILERFSAQQFPDLHSELNLSSLELGDSALYFCASSASPYSNQPQHFGDGTRLSIL.

There are a few counts of this clonotype. The CDR3, as DNA: TGCAGTGCTAGCGGCTACCGAAGCACAGATACGCAGTATTTT. This translates into CSASGYRSTDTQYF. The chain couples TRBV20-1 to TRBJ2-3; D is unresolved. Germline assignment: CDR1 DFQATT and CDR2 SNEGSKA (reference sequence). The CDR3 contains 14 residues. V dropped 3 bases and J dropped 0 bases, with 10 bases sitting between them.

J is TRBJ1-2 and V is TRBV27; D is unresolved. V was cut by 5 bases and J by 6 bases, with 19 bases left in between. CDR3 length: 15 residues. Germline assignment: CDR1 MNHEY and CDR2 SMNVEV (reference sequence). CDR3 sequence reads: CASSPYNPKENGYTF. Written as DNA, the CDR3 is TGTGCCAGCAGTCCCTATAACCCGAAGGAAAATGGCTACACCTTC.

The chain has TRBV5-6 and TRBJ1-1; 7 nucleotides agree with TRBD1. The CDR3 sequence is 13 residues long. The germline gives CDR1 SGHDT, CDR2 YYEEEE. J lost 11 bases, V lost 2 bases, and 9 bases had no gene match. This CDR3 is CASSLDRESDAFF. The DNA of the CDR3 is TGTGCCAGCAGCTTAGACAGGGAAAGTGACGCTTTCTTT.

There are many counts of this clonotype. The CDR3 DNA reads TGCGCCAGCAGCCTAGGACAGGGGGCGAACTACGAGCAGTACTTC. Translation gives CASSLGQGANYEQYF. V is TRBV5-1 and J is TRBJ2-7; 11 nucleotides align to TRBD1. CDR1 SGHRS and CDR2 YFSETQ come from the germline V gene. The CDR3 contains 15 residues. V was clipped by 4 bases and J by 3 bases; unmatched bases: 6.

This chain connects TRBV5-1 to TRBJ2-7, with a tentative D call TRBD1 (6 bases). The CDR3 length is 15 residues. Germline loops: CDR1 SGHRS, CDR2 YFSETQ. With 5 bases removed from V and 2 bases from J, the gap between germline ends came to 17 bases. This CDR3 reads CASRGALVGAYEQYF. In DNA, the CDR3 is TGCGCCAGCAGGGGGGCCCTTGTGGGGGCCTACGAGCAGTACTTC.

This chain joins TRBV20-1 and TRBJ2-3; possibly TRBD1 or TRBD2 for D (5 bases each). The CDR3 has 13 residues. Germline V gives CDR1 DFQATT, CDR2 SNEGSKA (reference sequence). Trimming removed 6 bases from V and 10 bases from J, with 20 bases in between. This CDR3 is CSARTGARSAQYF. The CDR3 region has the DNA TGCAGTGCCCGGACTGGGGCCCGTTCAGCGCAGTATTTT.

In its sample, this clonotype was seen many times. The gene calls are TRBV12-3 or TRBV12-4 and TRBJ2-1, with D perhaps matching TRBD2 (5 bases). Trimming stripped 4 bases from V and 7 bases from J, with 17 bases between. This CDR3 comprises 15 residues. The CDR3 is CASSYSGVRYNEQFF. As DNA, the CDR3 is TGTGCCAGCAGTTACAGCGGCGTCAGATATAATGAGCAGTTCTTC.

This clonotype was seen repeatedly, ten times or more. The chain has TRBV27 and TRBJ2-7; TRBD2 agrees at 8 bases. The junction had 9 bases not matched to a gene; V was cut back by 3 bases and J by 5 bases. The germline V gene has CDR1 MNHEY and CDR2 SMNVEV (reference sequence). The CDR3 sequence is 15 residues long. CDR3 in DNA: TGTGCCAGCAGTTTCGCCCCGGGGGGGTTCGACGAGCAGTACTTC. This encodes CASSFAPGGFDEQYF.

This clonotype was observed at least ten times. V and J are TRBV2 and TRBJ2-7, with TRBD2 identical over 9 bases. The CDR3 is 15 residues long. The germline V gene has CDR1 SNHLY and CDR2 FYNNEI. V was pared by 5 bases and J by 6 bases, with 11 bases of the junction left unmatched. In DNA, the CDR3 is TGTGCCAGCAGTAGTAGCGGGGGCGGCCCCCGCGAGCAGTACTTC. Translated, it gives CASSSSGGGPREQYF.

This chain uses TRBV7-6 with TRBJ2-3; 9 nucleotides match TRBD2. J was trimmed by 0 bases and V by 10 bases; bases with no gene match: 8. This CDR3 contains 15 residues. Per germline, CDR1 SGHVS and CDR2 FNYEAQ. The DNA of the CDR3 is TGTGCCATCAGAACGACTAGCGGTAGCACAGATACGCAGTATTTT. It is translated as CAIRTTSGSTDTQYF.

This clonotype was detected a few times. This sequence joins TRBV20-1 and TRBJ1-2, with 8 bases aligning to TRBD1. J was trimmed by 6 bases and V by 0 bases; bases with no gene match: 3. The CDR3 totals 13 residues. Germline V gene sequence: CDR1 DFQATT, CDR2 SNEGSKA (reference sequence). CDR3 sequence (DNA): TGCAGTGCTAGAGATCAGGGGGCAAATGGCTACACCTTC. Its protein is CSARDQGANGYTF.

This clonotype has more than one count but fewer than ten. The chain recombines TRBV30 with TRBJ1-2; maybe TRBD1 (5 bases). Per germline, CDR1 GTSNPN and CDR2 SVGIG (reference sequence). The CDR3 is made up of 13 amino acids. The ends were cut back, 2 bases at V and 0 bases at J, with 7 bases in the middle. CDR3 residues: CAWSRGANYGYTF. The CDR3 DNA reads TGTGCCTGGAGTCGGGGGGCTAACTATGGCTACACCTTC. Using reference TRBV30 and TRBJ1-2 for the parts outside the CDR3, the full variable domain is SQTIHQWPATLVQPVGSPLSLECTVEGTSNPNLYWYRQAAGRGLQLLFYSVGIGQISSEVPQNLSASRPQDRQFILSSKKLLLSDSGFYLCAWSRGANYGYTFGSGTRLTVV.

The chain joins TRBV6-6 to TRBJ1-2; D remains ambiguous. Deletions cut 9 bases from V and 3 bases from J, with 20 bases between. Germline CDR1 is MNHNY and CDR2 is SVGAGI (reference sequence). The CDR3 length is 15 residues. CDR3 in amino acids: CASVVGPLNYYGYTF. DNA for the CDR3: TGTGCCAGTGTTGTCGGTCCCCTTAACTACTATGGCTACACCTTC.

The gene calls are TRBV12-3 or TRBV12-4 and TRBJ2-4; possible D gene TRBD1, 5 bases. The closer fit of TRBJ2-7 to the DNA end suggests the J call may be wrong. The CDR3 covers 12 residues. The CDR3 coding sequence is TGTGCCAGCACTCAGGGATACTACGAGCAGTACTTC. It specifies CASTQGYYEQYF.

The chain recombines TRBV20-1 with TRBJ2-5; 10 bases are shared with TRBD2. J lost 3 bases, V lost 6 bases, and 10 bases had no gene match. This CDR3 has 15 amino acids. CDR1 is DFQATT, CDR2 SNEGSKA, per germline (reference sequence). The CDR3 DNA reads TGCAGTGCGGGCCTGGGGCTAGCGGGAGAAGAGACCCAGTACTTC. Translation: CSAGLGLAGEETQYF.

The chain employs TRBV7-2 and TRBJ1-2, with D hard to call. This CDR3 has 14 residues. The germline V gene encodes CDR1 SGHTA and CDR2 FQGNSA. The ends were cut back, 1 base at V and 6 bases at J, with 12 bases in the middle. The CDR3 loop is CASSLEPRPHGYTF. In nucleotides, the CDR3 is TGTGCCAGCAGCTTAGAACCACGACCCCATGGCTACACCTTC.

The chain joins TRBV4-1 to TRBJ1-1; D is unclear. The CDR3 sequence is 12 residues long. Trimming took 7 bases from V and 3 from J, leaving 9 bases between them. Germline CDR1 reads MGHRA; CDR2 reads YSYEKL. Written as DNA, the CDR3 is TGCGCCAGCAACAGCCGGGACACTGAAGCTTTCTTT. The encoded protein is CASNSRDTEAFF.

This clonotype was picked up a small number of times. One junction end does not reproduce the germline sequence, and a read error may be involved. This rearrangement joins TRBV5-1 to TRBJ2-1; 8 bases agree with TRBD2. The germline V gene encodes CDR1 SGHRS and CDR2 YFSETQ. The CDR3 runs to 19 residues. The CDR3 is CASSFQPSGRDRSYDEQFF. The CDR3 nucleotides read TGCGCCAGCAGCTTCCAGCCCAGCGGGAGAGATAGATCCTACGATGAGCAGTTCTTC.

This clonotype was seen at least ten times. The CDR3 DNA sequence: TGTGCCAGCAGATTTGGACAGGGCGAGCAGTACTTC. Its translation: CASRFGQGEQYF. The J gene is TRBJ2-7, the V gene TRBV6-5; 8 bases line up with TRBD1. CDR1 is MNHEY, CDR2 SVGAGI, per germline. CDR3 size: 12 residues. With V trimmed by 6 bases and J by 6 bases, 4 bases remained unmatched.